What follows describes a single TCR beta chain. Its antigen is undetermined. The source of the sample is a study of T cell responses to AZD1222 COVID-19 vaccine. Study outcomes and limitations: Two AZD1222 doses significantly raised spike-specific TCR breadth and depth over controls. Only 6 or 7 people who got AZD1222 tested seropositive at baseline. With dominance at 160-218 and 743-854, vaccine-associated CD4 TCRs spanned spike.

Generated by immunoSEQ multiplex PCR, the TCRdb table keeps only in-frame clones and is missing some. Of roughly 140,000 clones detected, around 91% appear once; the ten largest clones hold 5.2%. Germline V gives CDR1 KGHSH, CDR2 LQKENI. The CDR3 runs 14 residues. V gave up 2 bases and J gave up 2 bases, with 9 bases separating them. The chain employs TRBV18 and TRBJ1-1; D is perhaps TRBD1 (6 bases). The sequence was collected from an adult in good health. The material sequenced was peripheral blood, taken on day 0 of AZD1222 vaccination. CDR3 coding DNA: TGTGCCAGCTCACCAAGGGGGGATAACACTGAAGCTTTCTTT. It yields the protein CASSPRGDNTEAFF.